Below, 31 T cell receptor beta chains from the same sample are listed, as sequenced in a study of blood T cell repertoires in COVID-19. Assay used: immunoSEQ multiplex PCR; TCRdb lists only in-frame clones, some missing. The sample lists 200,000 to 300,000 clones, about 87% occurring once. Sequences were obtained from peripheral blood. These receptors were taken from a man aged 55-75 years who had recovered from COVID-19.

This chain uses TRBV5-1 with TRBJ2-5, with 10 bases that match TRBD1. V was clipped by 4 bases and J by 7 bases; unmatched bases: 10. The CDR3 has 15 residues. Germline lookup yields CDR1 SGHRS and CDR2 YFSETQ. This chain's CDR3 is CASSEGTGVQGTQYF. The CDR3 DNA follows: TGCGCCAGCAGCGAGGGGACAGGGGTTCAGGGGACCCAGTACTTC.

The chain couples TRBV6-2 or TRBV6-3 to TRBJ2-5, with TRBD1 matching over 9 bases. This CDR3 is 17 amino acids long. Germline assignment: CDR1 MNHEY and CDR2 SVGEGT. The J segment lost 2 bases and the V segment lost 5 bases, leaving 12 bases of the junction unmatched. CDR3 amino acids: CASSPLRRDRDQETQYF. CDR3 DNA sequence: TGTGCCAGCAGTCCACTACGCCGGGACAGGGATCAAGAGACCCAGTACTTC.

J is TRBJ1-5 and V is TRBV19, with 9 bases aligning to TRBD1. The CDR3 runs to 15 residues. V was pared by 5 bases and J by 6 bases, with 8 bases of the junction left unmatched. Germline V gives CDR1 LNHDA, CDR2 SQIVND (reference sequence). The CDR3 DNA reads TGTGCCAGTAGTTTCCGACAGGGGGGGAGTCAGCCCCAGCATTTT. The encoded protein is CASSFRQGGSQPQHF.

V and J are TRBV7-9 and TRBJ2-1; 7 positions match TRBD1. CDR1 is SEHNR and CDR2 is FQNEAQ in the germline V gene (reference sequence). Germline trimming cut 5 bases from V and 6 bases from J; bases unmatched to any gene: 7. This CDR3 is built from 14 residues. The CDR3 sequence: CASSPQDRINEQFF. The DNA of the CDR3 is TGTGCCAGCAGCCCCCAGGACAGGATCAATGAGCAGTTCTTC.

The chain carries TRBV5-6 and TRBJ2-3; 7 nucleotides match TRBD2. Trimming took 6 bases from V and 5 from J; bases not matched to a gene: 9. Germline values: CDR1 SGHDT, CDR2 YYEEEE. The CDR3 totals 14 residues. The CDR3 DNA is TGTGCCAGCACCCCCGGGGGGTGGGAAGATACGCAGTATTTT. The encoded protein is CASTPGGWEDTQYF.

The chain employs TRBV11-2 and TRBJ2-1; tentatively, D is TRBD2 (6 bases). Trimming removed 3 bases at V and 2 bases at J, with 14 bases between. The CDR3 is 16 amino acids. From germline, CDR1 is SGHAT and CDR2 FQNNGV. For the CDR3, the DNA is TGTGCCAGCAGCTTGCTAGCGAGGGTTACCTACAATGAGCAGTTCTTC. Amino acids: CASSLLARVTYNEQFF.

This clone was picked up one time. CDR3 sequence (DNA): TGTGCCAGTAGTATCACAGGGTTAAACACCGGGGAGCTGTTTTTT. It translates to CASSITGLNTGELFF. The chain links TRBV19 to TRBJ2-2; a weak D match, TRBD1 (6 bases). Germline V gives CDR1 LNHDA, CDR2 SQIVND (reference sequence). The CDR3 contains 15 residues. Trimming left V 3 bases short and J 2 bases short, with 10 bases between.

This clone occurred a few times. CDR3 sequence (DNA): TGTGCCAGCAGCTTGCGGTTGATGGACACTGAAGCTTTCTTT. This translates into CASSLRLMDTEAFF. The chain is built from TRBV13 and TRBJ1-1; D remains unclear. The length of the CDR3 is 14 residues. The germline V gene encodes CDR1 PRHDT and CDR2 FYEKMQ (reference sequence). V was cut by 3 bases and J by 3 bases, with 11 bases left in between. Using reference TRBV13 and TRBJ1-1 for the parts outside the CDR3, the full variable domain is AAGVIQSPRHLIKEKRETATLKCYPIPRHDTVYWYQQGPGQDPQFLISFYEKMQSDKGSIPDRFSAQQFSDYHSELNMSSLELGDSALYFCASSLRLMDTEAFFGQGTRLTVV.

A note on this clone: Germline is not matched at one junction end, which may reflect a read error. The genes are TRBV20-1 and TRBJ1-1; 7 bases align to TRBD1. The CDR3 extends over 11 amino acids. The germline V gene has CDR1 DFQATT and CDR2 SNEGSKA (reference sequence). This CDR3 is CRGRGPTEAFF. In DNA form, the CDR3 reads TGTAGGGGAAGGGGGCCCACTGAAGCTTTCTTT.

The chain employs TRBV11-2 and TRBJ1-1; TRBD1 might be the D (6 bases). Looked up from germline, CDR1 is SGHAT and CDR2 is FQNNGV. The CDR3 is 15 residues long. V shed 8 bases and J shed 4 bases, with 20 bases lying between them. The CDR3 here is CASRFSGVRATEAFF. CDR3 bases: TGTGCCAGCCGTTTTTCAGGGGTGCGGGCCACTGAAGCTTTCTTT.

This CDR3 reads CASSKQGGTEAFF. The CDR3 DNA reads as TGTGCCAGCAGTAAACAGGGGGGCACTGAAGCTTTCTTT. The rearrangement joins TRBV4-2 to TRBJ1-1, with TRBD1 matching over 8 bases. J gave up 4 bases and V 6 bases, and 4 bases lay outside the gene matches. The germline V gene encodes CDR1 LGHNA and CDR2 YNFKEQ. The CDR3 is 13 amino acids.

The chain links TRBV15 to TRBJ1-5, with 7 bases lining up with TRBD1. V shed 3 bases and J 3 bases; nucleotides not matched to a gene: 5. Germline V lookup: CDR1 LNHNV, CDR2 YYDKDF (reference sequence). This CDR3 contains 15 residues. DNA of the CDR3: TGTGCCACCAGCAGGCATGGGACAGACAATCAGCCCCAGCATTTT. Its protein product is CATSRHGTDNQPQHF.

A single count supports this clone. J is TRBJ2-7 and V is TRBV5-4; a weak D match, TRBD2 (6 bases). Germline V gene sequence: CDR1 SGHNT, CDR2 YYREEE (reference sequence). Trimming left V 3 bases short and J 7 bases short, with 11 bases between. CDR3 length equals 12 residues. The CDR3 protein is CASSWQAGEQYF. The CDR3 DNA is TGTGCCAGCAGCTGGCAGGCGGGGGAGCAGTACTTC. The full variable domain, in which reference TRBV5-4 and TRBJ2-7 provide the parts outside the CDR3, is ETGVTQSPTHLIKTRGQQVTLRCSSQSGHNTVSWYQQALGQGPQFIFQYYREEENGRGNFPPRFSGLQFPNYSSELNVNALELDDSALYLCASSWQAGEQYFGPGTRLTVT.

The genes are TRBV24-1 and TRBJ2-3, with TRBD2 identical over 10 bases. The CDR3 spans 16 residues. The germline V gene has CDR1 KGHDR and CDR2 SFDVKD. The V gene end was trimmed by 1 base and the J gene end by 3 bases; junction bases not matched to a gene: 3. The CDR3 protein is CATSDFPSGGTDTQYF. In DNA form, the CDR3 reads TGTGCCACCAGTGATTTTCCTAGCGGGGGAACAGATACGCAGTATTTT.

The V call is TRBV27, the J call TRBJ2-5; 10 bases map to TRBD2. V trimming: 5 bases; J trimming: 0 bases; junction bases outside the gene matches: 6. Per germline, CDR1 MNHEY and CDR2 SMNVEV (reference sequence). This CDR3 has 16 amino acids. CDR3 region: CASSPGTSANQETQYF. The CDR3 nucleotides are TGTGCCAGCAGTCCTGGGACTAGCGCAAACCAAGAGACCCAGTACTTC.

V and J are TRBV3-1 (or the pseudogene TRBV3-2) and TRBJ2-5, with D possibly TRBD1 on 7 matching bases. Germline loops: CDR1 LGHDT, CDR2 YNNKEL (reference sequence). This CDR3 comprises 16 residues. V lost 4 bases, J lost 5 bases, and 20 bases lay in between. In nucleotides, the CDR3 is TGTGCCAGCAGCCCACAGGGGAGGAGGGGTGGGGAGACCCAGTACTTC. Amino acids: CASSPQGRRGGETQYF.

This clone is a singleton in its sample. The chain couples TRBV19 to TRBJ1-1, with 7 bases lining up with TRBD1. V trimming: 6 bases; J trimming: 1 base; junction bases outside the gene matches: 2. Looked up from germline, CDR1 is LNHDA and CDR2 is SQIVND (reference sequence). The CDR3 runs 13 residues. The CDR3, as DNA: TGTGCCAGTAGGTGGACAGGGAACACTGAAGCTTTCTTT. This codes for CASRWTGNTEAFF.

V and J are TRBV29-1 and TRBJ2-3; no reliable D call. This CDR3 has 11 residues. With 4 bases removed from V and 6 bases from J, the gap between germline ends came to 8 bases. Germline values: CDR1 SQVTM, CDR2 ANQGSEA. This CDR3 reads CSVGATDTQYF. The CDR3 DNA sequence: TGCAGCGTTGGGGCGACGGATACGCAGTATTTT.

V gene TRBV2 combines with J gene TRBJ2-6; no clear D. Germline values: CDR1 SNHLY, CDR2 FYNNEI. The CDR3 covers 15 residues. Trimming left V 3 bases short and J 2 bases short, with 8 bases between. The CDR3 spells CASSDMRTGANVLTF. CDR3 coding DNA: TGTGCCAGCAGTGACATGAGGACTGGGGCCAACGTCCTGACTTTC.

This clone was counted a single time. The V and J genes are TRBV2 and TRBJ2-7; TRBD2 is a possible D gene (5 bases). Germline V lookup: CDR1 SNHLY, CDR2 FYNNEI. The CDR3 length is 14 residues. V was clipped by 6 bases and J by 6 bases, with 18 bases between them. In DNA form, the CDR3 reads TGTGCCAGCAGCCCACTGGGCCTAGCTAGCGAGCAGTACTTC. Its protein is CASSPLGLASEQYF.

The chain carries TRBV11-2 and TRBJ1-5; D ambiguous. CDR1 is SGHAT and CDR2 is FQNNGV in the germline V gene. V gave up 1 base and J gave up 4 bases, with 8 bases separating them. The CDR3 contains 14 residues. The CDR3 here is CASSLGRGNQPQHF. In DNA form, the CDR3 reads TGTGCCAGCAGCTTAGGTCGGGGAAATCAGCCCCAGCATTTT.

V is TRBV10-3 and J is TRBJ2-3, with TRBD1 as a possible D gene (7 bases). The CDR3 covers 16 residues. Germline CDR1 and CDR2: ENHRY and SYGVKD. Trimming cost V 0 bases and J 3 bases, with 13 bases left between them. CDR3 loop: CAISESPGGRTDTQYF. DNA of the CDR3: TGTGCCATCAGTGAGTCGCCAGGGGGGAGAACAGATACGCAGTATTTT.

CDR3 nucleotides: TGTGCCAGCAGTTACGAGGGGGGACTACTTGGGGAAGCTTTCTTT. Its protein is CASSYEGGLLGEAFF. This sequence joins TRBV6-6 and TRBJ1-1; TRBD1 might be the D (6 bases). Deletions cut 2 bases from V and 8 bases from J, with 18 bases between. The germline CDR1 and CDR2 sequences are MNHNY and SVGAGI (reference sequence). CDR3 size: 15 residues.

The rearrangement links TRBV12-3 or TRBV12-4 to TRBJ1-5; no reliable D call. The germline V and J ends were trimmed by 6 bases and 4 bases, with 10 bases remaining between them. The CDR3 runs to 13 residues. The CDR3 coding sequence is TGTGCCAGCAGGCGATTCGGGAATCAGCCCCAGCATTTT. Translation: CASRRFGNQPQHF.

DNA for the CDR3: TGTGCCAGCAGTCACGGACTACCTGAGGAGACCCAGTACTTC. This translates into CASSHGLPEETQYF. This chain connects TRBV6-6 to TRBJ2-5; D is possibly TRBD2 (6 bases). Germline loops: CDR1 MNHNY, CDR2 SVGAGI (reference sequence). The CDR3 sequence is 14 residues long. V lost 5 bases, J lost 5 bases, and 15 bases lay in between.

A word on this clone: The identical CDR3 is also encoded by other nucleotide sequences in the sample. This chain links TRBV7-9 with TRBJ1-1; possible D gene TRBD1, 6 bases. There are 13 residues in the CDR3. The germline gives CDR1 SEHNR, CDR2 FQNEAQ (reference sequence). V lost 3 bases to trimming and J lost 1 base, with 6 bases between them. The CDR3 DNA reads TGTGCCAGCAGCTTGACAGGGAACACTGAAGCTTTCTTT. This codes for CASSLTGNTEAFF.

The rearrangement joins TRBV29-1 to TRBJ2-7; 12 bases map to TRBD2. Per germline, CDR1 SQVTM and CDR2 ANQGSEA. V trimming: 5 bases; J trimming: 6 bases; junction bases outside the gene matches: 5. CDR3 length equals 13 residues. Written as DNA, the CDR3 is TGCAGCGTTCGGACTAGCGGGGCTGTCGAGCAGTACTTC. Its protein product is CSVRTSGAVEQYF.

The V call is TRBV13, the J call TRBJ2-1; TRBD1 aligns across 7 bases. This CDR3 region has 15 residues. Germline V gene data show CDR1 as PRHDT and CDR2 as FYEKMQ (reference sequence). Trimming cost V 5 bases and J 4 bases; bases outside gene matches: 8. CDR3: CASSTETGNYNEQFF. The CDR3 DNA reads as TGTGCCAGCAGCACCGAGACAGGGAATTACAATGAGCAGTTCTTC.

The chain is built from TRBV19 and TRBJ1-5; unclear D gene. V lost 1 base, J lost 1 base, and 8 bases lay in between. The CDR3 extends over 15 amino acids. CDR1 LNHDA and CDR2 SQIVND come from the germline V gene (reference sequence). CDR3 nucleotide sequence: TGTGCCAGTAGTATAGTAGCAGAAAGCAATCAGCCCCAGCATTTT. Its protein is CASSIVAESNQPQHF.

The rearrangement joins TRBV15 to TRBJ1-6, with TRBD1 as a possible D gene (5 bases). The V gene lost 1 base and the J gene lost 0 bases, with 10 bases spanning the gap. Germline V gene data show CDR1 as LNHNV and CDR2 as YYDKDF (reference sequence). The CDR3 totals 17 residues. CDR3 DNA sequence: TGTGCCACCAGCAGAGTCCGACAGAGCTCCTATAATTCACCCCTCCACTTT. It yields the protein CATSRVRQSSYNSPLHF.

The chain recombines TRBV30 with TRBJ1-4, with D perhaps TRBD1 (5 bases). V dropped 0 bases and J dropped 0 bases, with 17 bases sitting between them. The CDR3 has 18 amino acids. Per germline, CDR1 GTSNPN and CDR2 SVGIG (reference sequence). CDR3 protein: CAWSVRGRVPATNEKLFF. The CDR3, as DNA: TGTGCCTGGAGTGTTAGGGGCCGAGTACCCGCAACTAATGAAAAACTGTTTTTT. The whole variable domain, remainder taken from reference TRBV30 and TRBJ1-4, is SQTIHQWPATLVQPVGSPLSLECTVEGTSNPNLYWYRQAAGRGLQLLFYSVGIGQISSEVPQNLSASRPQDRQFILSSKKLLLSDSGFYLCAWSVRGRVPATNEKLFFGSGTQLSVL.